What follows describes a single TCR beta chain. Its binding antigen is unknown. Germline and junction disagree at one end, which may indicate a read error. This record comes from a study of blood T cell repertoires in COVID-19 (dated by TCRdb to the early 2020s). Notes on the research overall: Samples covering the acute and convalescent phases of COVID-19 were provided by collaborators in the United States, Italy and Spain. The material from the prospective study consisted of cDNA or gDNA derived from T cells, B-cell-depleted T cells, or PBMCs. The samples were drawn from two sources: the first 160 participants of the ongoing ImmuneRACE study, and approximately 1,300 subjects contributed by 6 global collaborators. The sample metadata nearly always contained a de-identified subject ID, COVID-19 status, age in years and sex. Subjects who had been exposed to COVID-19, were actively infected with it, or had recovered from it provided the deeply sampled blood TCRbeta repertoires that made up the dataset. Where HLA class I and class II types were available, the types were taken from metadata supplied by the sample provider, not from assay-based typing. The repertoires were released in a freely available public database intended as a resource for research on the immune response to SARS-CoV-2.

The paper as a whole reports these results and caveats: The amount of clinical and demographic metadata varied by source and participant and was provided uncurated.

TCRbeta CDR3 regions were amplified from genomic DNA by means of the immunoSEQ Assay, a bias-controlled multiplex PCR. As for how the authors treated the data: Nucleated cell counts per sample were estimated from amplification of reference gene primers within the assay. To quantify the absolute abundance of each unique TCRbeta CDR3 rearrangement, sequence reads were collapsed and filtered. For each sample, productive Simpson clonality was calculated as the square root of Simpson's diversity index over productive rearrangements. TCRdb took over this immuneACCESS table, retaining in-frame rearrangements with V and J assigned. Such tables are incomplete; in checked studies, under half of the missing clones stem from an unresolved V gene, and the remainder is unexplained. For V, J and clone size, that table is used; D and trimming come from the DNA. The sample data list 150,000 to 200,000 clones, and approximately 90% of these were observed just once. Approximately 4.5% of the sample is in the top ten clones.

Collaborating institutions collected whole blood in K2EDTA tubes following their own protocols. Collaborator samples were shipped for TCRbeta analysis as frozen whole blood, isolated PBMCs, or DNA extracted from either sample type. Specimen: peripheral blood. The sequence was obtained from a human donor in a cohort sampled during active COVID-19.

The CDR3 protein: CASGDGSVSGTTDTQYF. The bases read TGTGCCAGCGGTGACGGATCGGTTAGCGGAACCACAGATACGCAGTATTTT. This chain joins TRBV2 to TRBJ2-3; a weak D assignment points to TRBD2 (6 bases agree). The germline V gene provides CDR1 SNHLY and CDR2 FYNNEI. Including cysteine and phenylalanine, the CDR3 has 17 amino acids. Only the CDR3 portion is preserved as DNA: 51 bases, with reading frame beginning at the first base.